The clone carrying this TCR beta chain was seen only once. Those who donated were healthy HIV-negative adults, with no recent acute infections or vaccinations reported. Per sorted-subset replicate PCR, input was approximately 0.2 ug DNA, representing around 28,000 T cell genomes. Libraries were prepared by immunoSEQ multiplex PCR; TCRdb keeps only in-frame clonotypes and omits some of them. The data show approximately 2.5 million clones, 93% seen once. The entry originates in a study of shared clonotypes between healthy human individuals. The wider study: Aged between 18 and 49, the donors were a couple of women and a few men.

Between the trimmed V and J ends, which lost 1 base and 2 bases, there was a span of 7 bases. The germline V gene has CDR1 SGHVS and CDR2 FQNEAQ. CDR3 length equals 14 residues. The chain employs TRBV7-8 and TRBJ2-3, with a weak D call TRBD2 (6 bases). The source of this sequence is a man aged 18-30 years in good health. Some clones in this sample may be carry-over from other donors' samples. The sequenced material came from naive CD4+ T cells from PBMCs. This sample's subset: CD45RA+ positively selected. Here the CDR3 reads CASSLVADTDTQYF. The CDR3 bases are TGTGCCAGCAGCTTAGTAGCGGACACAGATACGCAGTATTTT.